The clone carrying this T cell receptor (beta chain) was counted ten times or more. This CDR3 spans 17 amino acids. The germline V gene has CDR1 ENHRY and CDR2 SYGVKD. V was clipped by 5 bases and J by 2 bases, with 16 bases between them. These data are taken from a study of T cells in Graves' hyperthyroidism and ophthalmopathy. Study in general: Blood from the periphery was taken at initial diagnosis, before any treatment.

RNA transcripts gave rise to amplified TCR beta CDR3 regions. The HTBI primer set served for first-round RT-PCR of the TCR CDR3. Each CDR3 protein gets one entry after TCRdb re-called the multiplex PCR reads with MiXCR. The table lists under 450,000 distinct CDR3 sequences, roughly 17% of them singletons. This clonotype originated in a woman in her twenties or thirties with Graves' hyperthyroidism that later progressed to Graves' ophthalmopathy. The gene calls are TRBV10-3 and TRBJ2-6; possibly TRBD2 for D (6 bases). Sequenced sample: blood. CDR3 nucleotide sequence: TGTGCCATCAGTCGTAGCGGATCTTCTACTGGGGCCAACGTCCTGACTTTC. Protein product: CAISRSGSSTGANVLTF.